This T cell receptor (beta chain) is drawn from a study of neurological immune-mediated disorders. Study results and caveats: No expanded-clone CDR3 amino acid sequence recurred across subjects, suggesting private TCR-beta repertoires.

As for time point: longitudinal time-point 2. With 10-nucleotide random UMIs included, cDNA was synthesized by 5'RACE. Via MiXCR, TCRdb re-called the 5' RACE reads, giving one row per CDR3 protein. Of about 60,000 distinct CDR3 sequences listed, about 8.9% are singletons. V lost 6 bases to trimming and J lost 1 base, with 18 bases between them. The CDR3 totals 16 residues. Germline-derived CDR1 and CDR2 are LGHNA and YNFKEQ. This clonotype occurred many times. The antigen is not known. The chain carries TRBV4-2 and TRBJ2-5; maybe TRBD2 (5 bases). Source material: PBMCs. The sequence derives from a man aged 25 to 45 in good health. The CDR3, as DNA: TGTGCCAGCAGAGAACTCAGGACGGGATTCCAAGAGACCCAGTACTTC. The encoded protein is CASRELRTGFQETQYF.